This T cell receptor (beta chain) was observed in a study of blood T cell repertoires in COVID-19. Overall study context: Some COVID-19 samples were acute and others convalescent; all came from the United States, Italy and Spain. T cells, B-cell-depleted T cells, or PBMCs supplied cDNA or gDNA.

Original analysis: Amplification with reference gene primers provided the estimates of nucleated cell counts. TCRdb's table, derived via immunoSEQ multiplex PCR, lists solely in-frame clones and lacks some. V, J and clone size derive from that table, while D and trimming were established from the DNA sequence. The table includes 220,000 or so clones, approximately 84% detected once. This CDR3 contains 14 residues. V lost 4 bases and J lost 3, with 10 bases in between. Germline V gene data show CDR1 as LGHDT and CDR2 as YNNKEL (reference sequence). Sequenced material: peripheral blood. J is TRBJ1-5 and V is TRBV3-1 (or the pseudogene TRBV3-2); D is uncertain. This clonotype originated in a woman aged 55-69 years with acute or convalescent COVID-19. The CDR3 DNA is TGTGCCAGCAGCCCGGCGGAGTCCAATCAGCCCCAGCATTTT. Its translation is CASSPAESNQPQHF.